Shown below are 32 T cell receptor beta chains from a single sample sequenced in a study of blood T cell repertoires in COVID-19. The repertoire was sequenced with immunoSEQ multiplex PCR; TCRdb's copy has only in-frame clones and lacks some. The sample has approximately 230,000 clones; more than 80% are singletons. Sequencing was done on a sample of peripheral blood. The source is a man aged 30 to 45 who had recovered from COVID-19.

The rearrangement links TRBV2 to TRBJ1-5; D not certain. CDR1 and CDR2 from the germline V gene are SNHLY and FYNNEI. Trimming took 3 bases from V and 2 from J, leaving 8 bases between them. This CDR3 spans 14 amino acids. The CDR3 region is CASSDKWRNQPQHF. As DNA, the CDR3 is TGTGCCAGCAGTGATAAGTGGCGCAATCAGCCCCAGCATTTT.

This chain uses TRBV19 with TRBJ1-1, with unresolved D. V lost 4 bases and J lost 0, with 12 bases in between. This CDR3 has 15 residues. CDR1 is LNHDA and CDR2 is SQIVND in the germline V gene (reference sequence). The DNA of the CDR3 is TGTGCCAGTAGTAGACCGAGGGCAGTGAACACTGAAGCTTTCTTT. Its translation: CASSRPRAVNTEAFF.

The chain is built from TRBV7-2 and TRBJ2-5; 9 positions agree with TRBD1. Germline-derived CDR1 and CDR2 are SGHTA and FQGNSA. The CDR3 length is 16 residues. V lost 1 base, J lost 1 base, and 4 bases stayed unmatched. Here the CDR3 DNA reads TGTGCCAGCAGCTTAGTGGGACAGGGTACCCAAGAGACCCAGTACTTC. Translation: CASSLVGQGTQETQYF.

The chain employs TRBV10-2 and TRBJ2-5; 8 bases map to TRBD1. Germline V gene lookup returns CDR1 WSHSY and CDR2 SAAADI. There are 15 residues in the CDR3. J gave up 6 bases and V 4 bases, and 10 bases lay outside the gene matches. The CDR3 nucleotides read TGCGCCAGCAGTGTCCTCCCGGGACAGGCGAAGACCCAGTACTTC. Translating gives CASSVLPGQAKTQYF.

CDR3 sequence reads: CASSSSTGYSPLHF. The CDR3 region has the DNA TGTGCCAGCAGTTCCTCAACAGGGTATTCACCCCTCCACTTT. This chain uses TRBV28 with TRBJ1-6, with D possibly TRBD1 on 6 matching bases. V lost 4 bases and J lost 8, with 12 bases in between. Germline assignment: CDR1 MDHEN and CDR2 SYDVKM. The CDR3 has 14 amino acids.

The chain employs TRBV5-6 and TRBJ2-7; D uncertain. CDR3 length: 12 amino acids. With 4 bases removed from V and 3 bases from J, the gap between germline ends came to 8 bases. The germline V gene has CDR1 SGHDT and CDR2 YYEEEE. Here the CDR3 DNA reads TGTGCCAGCAGCGTACGTAGCTACGAGCAGTACTTC. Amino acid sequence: CASSVRSYEQYF.

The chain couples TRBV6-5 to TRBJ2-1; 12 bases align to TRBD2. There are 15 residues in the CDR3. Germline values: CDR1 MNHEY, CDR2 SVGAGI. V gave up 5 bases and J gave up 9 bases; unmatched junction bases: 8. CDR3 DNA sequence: TGTGCCAGCAGTAGGCCGGGACTAGCGGGCGGTGAGCAGTTCTTC. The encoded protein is CASSRPGLAGGEQFF.

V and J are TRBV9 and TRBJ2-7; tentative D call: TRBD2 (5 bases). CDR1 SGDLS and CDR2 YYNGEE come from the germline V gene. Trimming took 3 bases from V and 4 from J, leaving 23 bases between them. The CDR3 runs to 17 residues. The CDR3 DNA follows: TGTGCCAGCAGCGACGTGAGGGCCGCCATTAACCTATACGAGCAGTACTTC. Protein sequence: CASSDVRAAINLYEQYF.

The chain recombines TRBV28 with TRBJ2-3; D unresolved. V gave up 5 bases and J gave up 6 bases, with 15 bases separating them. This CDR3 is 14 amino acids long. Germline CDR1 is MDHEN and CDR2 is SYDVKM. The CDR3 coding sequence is TGTGCCAGCAGTCCACCCGCCACGGTTGATACGCAGTATTTT. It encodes CASSPPATVDTQYF.

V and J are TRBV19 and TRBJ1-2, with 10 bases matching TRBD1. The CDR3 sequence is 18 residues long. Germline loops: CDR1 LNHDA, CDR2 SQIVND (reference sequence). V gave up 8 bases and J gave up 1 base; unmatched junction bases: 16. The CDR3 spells CASWGQGGQGEINYGYTF. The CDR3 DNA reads TGTGCCAGTTGGGGACAAGGAGGACAGGGGGAAATTAACTATGGCTACACCTTC.

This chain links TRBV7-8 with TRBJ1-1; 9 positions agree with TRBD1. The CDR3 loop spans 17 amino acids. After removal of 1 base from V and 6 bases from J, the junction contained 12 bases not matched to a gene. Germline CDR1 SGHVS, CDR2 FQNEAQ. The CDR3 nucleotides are TGTGCCAGCAGCTTAGGGGGGACAGGGAGGGGTAGCCCTGAAGCTTTCTTT. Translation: CASSLGGTGRGSPEAFF. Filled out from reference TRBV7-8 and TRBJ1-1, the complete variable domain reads GAGVSQSPRYKVAKRGQDVALRCDPISGHVSLFWYQQALGQGPEFLTYFQNEAQLDKSGLPSDRFFAERPEGSVSTLKIQRTQQEDSAVYLCASSLGGTGRGSPEAFFGQGTRLTVV.

In DNA form, the CDR3 reads TGTGCCAGCTCACTGGATGGATGGGACTCTCCTTCACCCCTCCACTTT. Translating gives CASSLDGWDSPSPLHF. V is TRBV18 and J is TRBJ1-6; D possibly corresponds to TRBD1 (5 bases). This CDR3 has 16 residues. Germline V gene lookup returns CDR1 KGHSH and CDR2 LQKENI. V lost 4 bases and J 9 bases, leaving 19 bases between the germline ends.

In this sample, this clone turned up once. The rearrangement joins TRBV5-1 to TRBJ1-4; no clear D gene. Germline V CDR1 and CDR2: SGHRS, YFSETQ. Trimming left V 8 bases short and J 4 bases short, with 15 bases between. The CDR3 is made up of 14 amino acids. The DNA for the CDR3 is TGCGCCAGTTATCCCGGGATAGGTAATGAAAAACTGTTTTTT. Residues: CASYPGIGNEKLFF. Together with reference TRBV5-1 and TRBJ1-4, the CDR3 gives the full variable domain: KAGVTQTPRYLIKTRGQQVTLSCSPISGHRSVSWYQQTPGQGLQFLFEYFSETQRNKGNFPGRFSGRQFSNSRSEMNVSTLELGDSALYLCASYPGIGNEKLFFGSGTQLSVL.

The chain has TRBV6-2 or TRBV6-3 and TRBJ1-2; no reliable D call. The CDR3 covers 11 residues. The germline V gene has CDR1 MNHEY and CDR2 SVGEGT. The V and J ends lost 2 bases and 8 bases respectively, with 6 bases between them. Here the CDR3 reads CASSYVEGYTF. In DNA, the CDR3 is TGTGCCAGCAGTTACGTAGAGGGCTACACCTTC.

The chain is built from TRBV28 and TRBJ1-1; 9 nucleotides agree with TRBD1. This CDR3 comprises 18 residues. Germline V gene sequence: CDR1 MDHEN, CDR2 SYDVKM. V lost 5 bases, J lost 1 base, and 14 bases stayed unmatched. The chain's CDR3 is CASSPLNSGTGKNTEAFF. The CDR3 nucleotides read TGTGCCAGCAGTCCGCTAAACTCCGGGACAGGGAAGAACACTGAAGCTTTCTTT.

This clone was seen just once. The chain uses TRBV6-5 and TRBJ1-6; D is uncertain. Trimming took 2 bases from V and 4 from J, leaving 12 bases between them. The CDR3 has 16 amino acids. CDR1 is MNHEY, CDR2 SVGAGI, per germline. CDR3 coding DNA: TGTGCCAGCAGTTACAGCGACTTTGTTTATAATTCACCCCTCCACTTT. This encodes CASSYSDFVYNSPLHF.

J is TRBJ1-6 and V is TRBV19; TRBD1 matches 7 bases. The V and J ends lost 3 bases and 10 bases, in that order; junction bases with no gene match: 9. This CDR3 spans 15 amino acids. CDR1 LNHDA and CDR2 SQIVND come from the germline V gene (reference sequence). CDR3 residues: CASSMRRGQGSPLHF. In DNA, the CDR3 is TGTGCCAGTAGTATGAGGAGGGGGCAAGGCTCACCCCTCCACTTT.

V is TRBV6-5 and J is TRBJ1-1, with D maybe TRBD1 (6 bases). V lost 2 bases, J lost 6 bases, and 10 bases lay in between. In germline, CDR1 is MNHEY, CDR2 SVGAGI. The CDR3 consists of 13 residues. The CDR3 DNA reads TGTGCCAGCAGTTACACGACAGGCGCTGAAGCTTTCTTT. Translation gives CASSYTTGAEAFF.

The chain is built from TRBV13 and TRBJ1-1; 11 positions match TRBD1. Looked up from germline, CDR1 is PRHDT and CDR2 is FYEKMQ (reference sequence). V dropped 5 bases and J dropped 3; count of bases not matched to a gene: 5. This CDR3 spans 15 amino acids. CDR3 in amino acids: CASSPRDRGDTEAFF. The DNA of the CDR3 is TGTGCCAGCAGCCCGAGGGACAGGGGGGACACTGAAGCTTTCTTT.

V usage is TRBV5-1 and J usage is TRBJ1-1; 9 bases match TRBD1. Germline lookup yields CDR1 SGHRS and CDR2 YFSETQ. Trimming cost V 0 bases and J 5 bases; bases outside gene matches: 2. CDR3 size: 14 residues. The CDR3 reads CASSLGDRVTEAFF. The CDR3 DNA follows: TGCGCCAGCAGCTTGGGGGACAGGGTGACTGAAGCTTTCTTT.

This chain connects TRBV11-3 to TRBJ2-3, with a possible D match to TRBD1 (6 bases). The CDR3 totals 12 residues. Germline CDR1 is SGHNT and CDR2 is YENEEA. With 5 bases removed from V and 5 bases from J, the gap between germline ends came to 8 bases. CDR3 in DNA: TGTGCCAGCAGCGGGGGCGGAGATACGCAGTATTTT. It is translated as CASSGGGDTQYF.

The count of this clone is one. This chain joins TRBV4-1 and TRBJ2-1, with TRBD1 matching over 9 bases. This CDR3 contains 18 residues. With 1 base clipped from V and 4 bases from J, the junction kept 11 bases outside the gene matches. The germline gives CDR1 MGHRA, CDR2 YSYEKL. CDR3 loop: CASSQGVFGTGLYNEQFF. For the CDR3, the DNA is TGCGCCAGCAGCCAAGGGGTATTCGGGACAGGGCTGTACAATGAGCAGTTCTTC.

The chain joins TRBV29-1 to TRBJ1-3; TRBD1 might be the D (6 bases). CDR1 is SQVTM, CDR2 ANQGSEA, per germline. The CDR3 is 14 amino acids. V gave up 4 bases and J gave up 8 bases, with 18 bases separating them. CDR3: CSVVFDPGADTIYF. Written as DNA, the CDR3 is TGCAGCGTTGTATTTGATCCAGGGGCTGACACCATATATTTT.

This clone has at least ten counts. In DNA, the CDR3 is TGCGCCAGCCAGGACAGGGTTGGGTCACCCCTCCACTTT. The encoded protein is CASQDRVGSPLHF. The chain couples TRBV10-1 to TRBJ1-6; TRBD1 matches 8 bases. The V gene's germline CDR1 is WNHNN and CDR2 SYGVQD (reference sequence). V gave up 8 bases and J gave up 10 bases; unmatched junction bases: 7. The CDR3 length is 13 residues.

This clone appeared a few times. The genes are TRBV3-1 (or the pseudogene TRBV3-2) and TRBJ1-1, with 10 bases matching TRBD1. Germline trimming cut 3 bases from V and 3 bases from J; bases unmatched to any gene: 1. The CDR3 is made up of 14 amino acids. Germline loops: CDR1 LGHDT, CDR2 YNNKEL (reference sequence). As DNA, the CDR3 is TGTGCCAGCAGCCACGGGACAGGGGACACTGAAGCTTTCTTT. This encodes CASSHGTGDTEAFF.

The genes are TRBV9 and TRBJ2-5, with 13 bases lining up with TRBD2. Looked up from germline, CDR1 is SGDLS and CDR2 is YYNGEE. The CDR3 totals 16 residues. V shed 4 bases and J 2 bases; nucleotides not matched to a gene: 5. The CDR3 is CASSPGLAGVQETQYF. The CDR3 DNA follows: TGTGCCAGCAGCCCAGGACTAGCGGGGGTTCAAGAGACCCAGTACTTC.

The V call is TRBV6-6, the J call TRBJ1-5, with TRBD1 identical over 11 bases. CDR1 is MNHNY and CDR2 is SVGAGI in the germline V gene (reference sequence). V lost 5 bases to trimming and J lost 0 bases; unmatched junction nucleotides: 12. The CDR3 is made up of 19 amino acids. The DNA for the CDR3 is TGTGCCAGCAGTCCCCCAAGGACAGGGGGCGGATATAGCAATCAGCCCCAGCATTTT. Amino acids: CASSPPRTGGGYSNQPQHF.

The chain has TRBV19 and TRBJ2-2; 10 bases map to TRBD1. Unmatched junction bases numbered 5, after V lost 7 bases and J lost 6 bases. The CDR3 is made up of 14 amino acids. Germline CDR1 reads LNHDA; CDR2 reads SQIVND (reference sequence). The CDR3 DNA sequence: TGTGCCAGTAAGGACAGGGGGGATTCCGGGGAGCTGTTTTTT. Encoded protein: CASKDRGDSGELFF.

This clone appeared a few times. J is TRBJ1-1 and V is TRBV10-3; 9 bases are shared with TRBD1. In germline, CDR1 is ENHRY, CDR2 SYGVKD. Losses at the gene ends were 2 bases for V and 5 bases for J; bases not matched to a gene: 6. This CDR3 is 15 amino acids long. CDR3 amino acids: CAISEPGQGGTEAFF. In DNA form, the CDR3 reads TGTGCCATCAGTGAGCCGGGACAGGGAGGGACTGAAGCTTTCTTT.

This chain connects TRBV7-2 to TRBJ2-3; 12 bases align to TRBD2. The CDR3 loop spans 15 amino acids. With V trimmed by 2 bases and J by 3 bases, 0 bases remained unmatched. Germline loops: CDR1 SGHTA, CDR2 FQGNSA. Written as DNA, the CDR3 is TGTGCCAGCAGCTTAACTAGCGGGGGGACAGATACGCAGTATTTT. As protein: CASSLTSGGTDTQYF.

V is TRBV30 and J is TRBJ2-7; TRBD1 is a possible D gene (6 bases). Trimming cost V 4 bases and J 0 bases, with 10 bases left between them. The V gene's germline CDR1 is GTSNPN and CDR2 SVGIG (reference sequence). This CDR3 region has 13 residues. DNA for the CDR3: TGTGCCTGGAACCTACAGGGCTCCTACGAGCAGTACTTC. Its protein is CAWNLQGSYEQYF.

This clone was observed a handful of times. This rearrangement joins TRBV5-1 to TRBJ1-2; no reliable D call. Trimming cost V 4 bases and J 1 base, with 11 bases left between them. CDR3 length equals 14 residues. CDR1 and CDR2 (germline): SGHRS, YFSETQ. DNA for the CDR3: TGCGCCAGCAGCAAGGAGGACTTTAACTATGGCTACACCTTC. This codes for CASSKEDFNYGYTF.